This record covers a single T cell receptor (beta chain). The entry originates in a study of blood T cell repertoires in COVID-19. Study overall: Sources were T cells, B-cell-depleted T cells, or PBMCs; the material itself was cDNA or gDNA.

CDR3 size: 14 residues. Trimming at V came to 2 bases and at J to 7 bases, leaving 6 bases not matched to a gene. In germline, CDR1 is LGHDT, CDR2 YNNKEL (reference sequence). In the authors' methods: Using reference gene primer amplification, nucleated cell counts were estimated. Method: immunoSEQ multiplex PCR; TCRdb's copy keeps in-frame clones and lacks some. That table gives V, J and clone size, and the DNA gave D and trimming. The data show about 110,000 clones, over 60% seen once. The chain has TRBV3-1 (or the pseudogene TRBV3-2) and TRBJ1-2; 8 bases line up with TRBD1. Sample: peripheral blood. This clonotype was sampled from a woman of 80 years or more with acute or convalescent COVID-19. The CDR3 region has the DNA TGTGCCAGCAGCCAATCATCAGGGGGCAGTGGCTACACCTTC. The encoded protein is CASSQSSGGSGYTF.